Listed below are T cell receptor beta chains from one sample, sequenced in a study of early T cells in non-severe SARS-CoV-2 infection. TCRdb independently ran MiXCR on the 5' RACE reads; one entry per CDR3 protein. The top ten clones hold 5% to 6.5% of a sample with some 48,000 distinct CDR3 sequences, 7% to 8% of them seen once. The sample comprised whole blood. These receptors all stem from an adult who was a healthcare worker with PCR-confirmed SARS-CoV-2 infection or an uninfected control (not recorded which). CDR3s include the opening cysteine and the closing phenylalanine or tryptophan. D genes are given only for firm matches. Clone sizes are given selectively: once, few, many, or a class where the clone is expanded.

CASSQDEDRGNEQFF | TGTGCCAGCAGCCAAGATGAAGACAGGGGGAATGAGCAGTTCTTC | TRBD1 | TRBV3-1 | few | TRBJ2-1
CASIGELNTEAFF | TGTGCCAGCATAGGAGAGTTGAACACTGAAGCTTTCTTT | . | TRBV6-6 | many | TRBJ1-1
CASRRGGYQPQHF | TGTGCCAGCAGACGGGGAGGTTATCAGCCCCAGCATTTT | . | TRBV12-3/TRBV12-4 | . | TRBJ1-5
CASSQVIFGEQYF | TGCGCCAGCAGCCAAGTTATCTTTGGGGAGCAGTACTTC | . | TRBV4-3 | many | TRBJ2-7
CAWSTGNIQYF | TGTGCCTGGAGTACGGGAAACATTCAGTACTTC | . | TRBV30 | few | TRBJ2-4
CSVAPDRYEQYF | TGCAGCGTTGCGCCAGACCGCTACGAGCAGTACTTC | . | TRBV29-1 | many | TRBJ2-7
CASSVDSAPGNTIYF | TGCGCCAGCAGCGTGGACAGCGCGCCTGGAAACACCATATATTTT | . | TRBV5-1 | many | TRBJ1-3
CASTLRRATNEKLFF | TGTGCCAGCACCCTTCGCAGGGCAACTAATGAAAAACTGTTTTTT | . | TRBV28 | many | TRBJ1-4
CASSLTGKDTQYF | TGTGCCAGCAGCTTGACAGGGAAGGATACGCAGTATTTT | . | TRBV5-4 | many | TRBJ2-3
CASSDILLAGSYNEQFF | TGTGCCAGCAGTGACATCCTCTTAGCGGGTTCCTACAATGAGCAGTTCTTC | TRBD2 | TRBV6-2/TRBV6-3 | many | TRBJ2-1
CATNPGTHYEQYF | TGTGCCACCAACCCCGGGACTCACTACGAGCAGTACTTC | . | TRBV28 | . | TRBJ2-7
CASSLGGTDNEQFF | TGTGCCAGCAGTTTGGGGGGAACCGACAATGAGCAGTTCTTC | . | TRBV27 | many | TRBJ2-1
CSASRSRAGSYEQYF | TGCAGTGCTTCTAGGTCACGGGCAGGGTCCTACGAGCAGTACTTC | . | TRBV20-1 | . | TRBJ2-7
CASSVKGSSYNEQFF | TGTGCCAGCAGCGTTAAAGGGAGCTCCTACAATGAGCAGTTCTTC | . | TRBV9 | many | TRBJ2-1
CASSLAEQGNEKLFF | TGTGCCAGCAGCTTAGCGGAACAGGGAAATGAAAAACTGTTTTTT | . | TRBV7-6 | many | TRBJ1-4